Listed here are 14 T cell receptor beta chains from one sample, sequenced in a study of tissue T cells after allogeneic stem cell transplantation. The data were produced by immunoSEQ multiplex PCR, yet TCRdb's version contains in-frame clones alone and is incomplete. This table has tens of thousands of clones, around 72% appearing once. The sample consisted of sorted cells pooled from one or two spleens. The receptors were gathered from a pool of C57BL/6 mice in good health.

As concerns this clone: A read error may produce the germline difference seen at one junction end. Any gene name here is a mouse gene name. The read gets to within 1 residue of the CDR3 end, and the germline J gene fills in the rest. The chain is built from TRBV13-1 and TRBJ1-5; D uncertain. Germline CDR1 and CDR2: NSHNY and SYGAGN. CDR3 length: 14 residues. The sequenced CDR3 bases are TGTGCCAGCGGTGATAAGCAAAACAACCAGGCTCCGCTT. Encoded protein: CASGDKQNNQAPL. The CDR3 in its entirety is CASGDKQNNQAPLF. The whole variable domain, remainder taken from reference TRBV13-1 and TRBJ1-5, is EAAVTQSPRNKVTVTGGNVTLSCRQTNSHNYMYWYRQDTGHGLRLIHYSYGAGNLRIGDVPDGYKATRTTQEDFFLLLELASPSQTSLYFCASGDKQNNQAPLFGEGTRLSVL.

With regard to this clone: Gene names are mouse gene names. Sequencing ends 1 residue short of the CDR3 end; the germline J gene provides the rest. This rearrangement joins TRBV2 to TRBJ2-2, with 7 positions matching TRBD1. Germline trimming cut 0 bases from V and 6 bases from J; bases unmatched to any gene: 4. The CDR3 spans 15 residues. The germline CDR1 and CDR2 sequences are LGHNA and YSYQKL. The covered CDR3 bases are TGTGCCAGCAGCCAAGATCGCAGGGGGTCCGGGCAGCTCTAC. This translates into CASSQDRRGSGQLY. The CDR3 reads in full as CASSQDRRGSGQLYF.

Remarks on this clone: Mouse names are used for the genes. The read comes to an end 1 residue before the CDR3 does, leaving the germline J gene to fill in the end. The chain uses TRBV31 and TRBJ2-1, with D perhaps matching TRBD1 (6 bases). The V end was cut by 1 base, the J end by 1 base, with 8 bases between. CDR3 length: 14 residues. The germline CDR1 and CDR2 sequences are GKSSPN and SITVG. The covered CDR3 bases are TGTGCCTGGAGTCAAGGGGGAAACTATGCTGAGCAGTTC. Translated: CAWSQGGNYAEQF. The full-length CDR3 reads as CAWSQGGNYAEQFF.

About this clone itself: Gene and germline names: mouse. The CDR3 end is not reached by the read, which stops 1 residue before it; the germline J gene fills it in. This sequence joins TRBV12-2 and TRBJ2-2, with 8 bases lining up with TRBD2. The germline V gene has CDR1 SGHLS and CDR2 HYDKME. V lost 2 bases to trimming and J lost 4 bases; unmatched junction nucleotides: 8. The CDR3 totals 16 residues. The covered CDR3 bases are TGTGCCAGCTCTCCCCCATGGGGGGGTGTCACCGGGCAGCTCTAC. Its protein product is CASSPPWGGVTGQLY. The CDR3 in full is CASSPPWGGVTGQLYF.

This clone was observed a few times. The listed genes are named as in mouse. The read stops 1 residue short of the end of the CDR3; the missing end is completed from the germline J gene. The chain couples TRBV2 to TRBJ2-7, with D perhaps TRBD2 (6 bases). V lost 3 bases and J 4 bases, leaving 7 bases between the germline ends. This CDR3 contains 12 residues. In germline, CDR1 is LGHNA, CDR2 YSYQKL. The CDR3: CASSHLGYEQYF. CDR3 DNA, as far as it was read: TGTGCCAGCAGCCATCTGGGGTATGAACAGTAC.

A note on this clone: Any gene name here is a mouse gene name. The read falls 1 residue short of the CDR3 end, and the missing part is taken from the germline J gene. The V and J genes are TRBV13-2 and TRBJ1-1, with D tentatively TRBD1 (6 bases). This CDR3 spans 14 amino acids. CDR1 NNHNN and CDR2 SYGAGS come from the germline V gene (reference sequence). V was clipped by 4 bases and J by 4 bases, with 14 bases between them. CDR3 DNA, as far as it was read: TGTGCCAGCGGTCTCCGGGGGGCGGGCACAGAAGTCTTC. It is translated as CASGLRGAGTEVF. In full, the CDR3 is CASGLRGAGTEVFF.

In this sample, this clone turned up once. Gene and germline names: mouse. The read comes to an end 1 residue before the CDR3 does, leaving the germline J gene to fill in the end. The chain employs TRBV31 and TRBJ2-3; a possible D gene is TRBD2 (6 bases). Germline V gene sequence: CDR1 GKSSPN, CDR2 SITVG. The V and J ends lost 4 bases and 0 bases respectively, with 11 bases between them. The CDR3 is made up of 14 amino acids. CDR3 loop: CAWTPGLSAETLYF. Incomplete CDR3 DNA: TGTGCCTGGACCCCGGGACTTAGTGCAGAAACGCTGTAT. Based on the CDR3 plus reference TRBV31 and TRBJ2-3, the full variable domain is AQTIHQWPVAEIKAVGSPLSLGCTIKGKSSPNLYWYWQATGGTLQQLFYSITVGQVESVVQLNLSASRPKDDQFILSTEKLLLSHSGFYLCAWTPGLSAETLYFGSGTRLTVL.

For this clone: Mouse germline and gene names are used. The read halts 1 residue ahead of the CDR3 end, with the missing end drawn from the germline J gene. The V and J genes are TRBV17 and TRBJ1-1; no reliable D call. CDR3 length equals 14 residues. CDR1 and CDR2 from the germline V gene are MNHDT and YYDKIL. V lost 3 bases, J lost 1 base, and 9 bases lay in between. The CDR3 protein is CASSRKHINTEVFF. Incomplete CDR3 DNA: TGTGCTAGCAGTAGGAAACACATAAACACAGAAGTCTTC.

As regards this clone: Any gene name here is a mouse gene name. The CDR3 end is not reached by the read, which stops 1 residue before it; the germline J gene fills it in. This sequence joins TRBV1 and TRBJ2-7; 10 bases fit TRBD2. Losses at the gene ends were 4 bases for V and 6 bases for J; bases not matched to a gene: 9. Germline V CDR1 and CDR2: NSQYPW, LRSPGD (reference sequence). This CDR3 spans 15 amino acids. The CDR3 here is CTCSGDWGDNIEQYF. The DNA read from the CDR3 is TGCACCTGCAGTGGAGACTGGGGGGATAATATTGAACAGTAC. The whole variable domain, filled in from reference TRBV1 and TRBJ2-7, reads VTLLEQNPRWRLVPRGQAVNLRCILKNSQYPWMSWYQQDLQKQLQWLFTLRSPGDKEVKSLPGADYLATRVTDTELRLQVANMSQGRTLYCTCSGDWGDNIEQYFGPGTRLTVL.

A remark on this clone: Gene names follow the mouse nomenclature. Coverage ceases 1 residue before the CDR3 finishes, and the germline J gene fills in the end. The J gene is TRBJ1-6, the V gene TRBV4, with 9 bases that match TRBD1. TRBJ1-6 is marked as an open reading frame, function uncertain. The junction had 6 bases not matched to a gene; V was cut back by 11 bases and J by 7 bases. The CDR3 runs to 13 residues. In germline, CDR1 is LGHDT, CDR2 YNNKQL (reference sequence). CDR3 DNA (partial): TGTGCCCCCGGGACAGGGAAGAATTCGCCCCTCTAC. Amino acid sequence: CAPGTGKNSPLY. The CDR3, in full, reads CAPGTGKNSPLYF.

Turning to this clone: The germline and genes are mouse ones. The CDR3 goes on 1 residue after the read ends, and that part is filled in from the germline J gene. The J gene is TRBJ1-4, the V gene TRBV1; D may be TRBD1 (5 bases). Germline assignment: CDR1 NSQYPW and CDR2 LRSPGD (reference sequence). CDR3 length: 14 amino acids. V shed 5 bases and J shed 0 bases, with 7 bases lying between them. The sequenced CDR3 bases are TGCACCTGCAGTCGACAGTTTTCCAACGAAAGATTATTT. Translation gives CTCSRQFSNERLF. In full, the CDR3 is CTCSRQFSNERLFF.

Notes on this clone: Genes here carry mouse names. Read data end 1 residue before the CDR3 end; the end is taken from the germline J gene. The rearrangement links TRBV31 to TRBJ2-4, with 11 bases aligning to TRBD2. The CDR3 is made up of 15 amino acids. Trimming at V came to 3 bases and at J to 4 bases, leaving 6 bases not matched to a gene. CDR1 and CDR2 (germline): GKSSPN, SITVG. The CDR3 spells CAWSLRLGGENTLYF. CDR3 bases read: TGTGCCTGGAGCCTGAGACTGGGGGGGGAAAACACCTTGTAC. The complete variable domain, with remaining parts taken from reference TRBV31 and TRBJ2-4, reads AQTIHQWPVAEIKAVGSPLSLGCTIKGKSSPNLYWYWQATGGTLQQLFYSITVGQVESVVQLNLSASRPKDDQFILSTEKLLLSHSGFYLCAWSLRLGGENTLYFGAGTRLSVL.

With respect to this clone: The gene names given are mouse names. The CDR3 end is not reached by the read, which stops 1 residue before it; the germline J gene fills it in. The chain is built from TRBV19 and TRBJ2-5; 12 bases match TRBD1. Germline trimming cut 2 bases from V and 7 bases from J; bases unmatched to any gene: 2. CDR3 size: 14 residues. In germline, CDR1 is FNHDT, CDR2 SITEND (reference sequence). The part of the CDR3 DNA that was read is TGTGCCAGCAGTATGGGACAGGGGGCAAACACCCAGTAC. Translated: CASSMGQGANTQY. The whole CDR3 reads CASSMGQGANTQYF.

About this clone: All gene names here are mouse names. The CDR3 bases that were read are TGTAGTTCTAGAGAAAGGGGCTATGAACAGTAC. As protein: CSSRERGYEQY. The whole CDR3 region reads CSSRERGYEQYF. The chain joins TRBV30 to TRBJ2-7, with a possible D match to TRBD1 (5 bases). Coverage ceases 1 residue before the CDR3 finishes, and the germline J gene fills in the end. The germline CDR1 and CDR2 sequences are SQVVS and ANEGSEA. The CDR3 covers 12 residues. Trimming shortened V by 0 bases and J by 3 bases, and 6 bases separated the two germline ends.